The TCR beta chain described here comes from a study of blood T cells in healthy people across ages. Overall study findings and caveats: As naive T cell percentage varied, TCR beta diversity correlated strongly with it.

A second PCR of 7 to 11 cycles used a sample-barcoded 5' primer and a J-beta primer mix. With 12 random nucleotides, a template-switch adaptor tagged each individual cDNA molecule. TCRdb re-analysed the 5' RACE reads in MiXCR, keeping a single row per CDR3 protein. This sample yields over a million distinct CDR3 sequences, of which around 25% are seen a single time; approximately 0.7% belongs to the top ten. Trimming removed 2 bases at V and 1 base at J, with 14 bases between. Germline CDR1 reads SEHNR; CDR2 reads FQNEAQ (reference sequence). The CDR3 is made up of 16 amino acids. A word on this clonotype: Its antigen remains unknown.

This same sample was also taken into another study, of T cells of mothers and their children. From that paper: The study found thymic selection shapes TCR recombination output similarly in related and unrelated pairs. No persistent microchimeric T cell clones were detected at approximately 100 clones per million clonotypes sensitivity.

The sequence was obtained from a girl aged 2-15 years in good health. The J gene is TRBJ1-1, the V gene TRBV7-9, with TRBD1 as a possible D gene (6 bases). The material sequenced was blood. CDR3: CASSLLVGGQNTEAFF. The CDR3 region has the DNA TGTGCCAGCAGCTTACTAGTAGGGGGACAGAACACTGAAGCTTTCTTT.